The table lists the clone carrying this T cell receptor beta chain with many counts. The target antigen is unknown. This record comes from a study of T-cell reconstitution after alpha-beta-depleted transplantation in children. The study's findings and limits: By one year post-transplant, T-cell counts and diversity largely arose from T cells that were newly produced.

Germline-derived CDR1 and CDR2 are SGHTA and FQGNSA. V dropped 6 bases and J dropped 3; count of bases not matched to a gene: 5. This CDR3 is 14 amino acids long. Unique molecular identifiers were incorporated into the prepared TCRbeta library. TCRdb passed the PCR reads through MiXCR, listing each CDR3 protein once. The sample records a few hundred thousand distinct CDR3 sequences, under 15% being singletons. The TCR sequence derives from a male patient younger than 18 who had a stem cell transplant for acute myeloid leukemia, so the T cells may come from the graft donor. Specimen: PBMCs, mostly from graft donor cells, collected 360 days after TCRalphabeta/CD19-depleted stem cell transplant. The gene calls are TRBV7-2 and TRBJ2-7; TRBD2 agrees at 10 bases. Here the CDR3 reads CASSFRLAGYEQYF. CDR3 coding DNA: TGTGCCAGCAGTTTCCGACTAGCGGGCTACGAGCAGTACTTC.